This TCR beta chain originates from a study of blood T cell repertoires in COVID-19. Study information: T cells, B-cell-depleted T cells, or PBMCs provided the cDNA or gDNA that served as material.

The protocol was immunoSEQ multiplex PCR, while the TCRdb copy is restricted to in-frame clones and leaves out a portion. The data contain about 500,000 clones, 87% of them singletons. Living in 20 to 30 US areas, the participants were between about 18 and 100 years of age. The study assigned cohorts using participant-reported clinical history. Two consecutive negative NP/OP PCR tests, clearance, or resolved symptoms defined Cohort 3 recovery. Germline CDR1 is LGHNA and CDR2 is YNFKEQ. Losses at the gene ends were 0 bases for V and 1 base for J; bases not matched to a gene: 7. The CDR3 totals 18 residues.

This chain links TRBV4-2 with TRBJ1-1; 11 bases map to TRBD1. Input material: PBMCs or T cells enriched from blood (not recorded which). The source is a woman aged 18-29 years who had recovered from COVID-19. CDR3 sequence: CASSQERTGGARNTEAFF. CDR3 in DNA: TGTGCCAGCAGCCAAGAGAGGACAGGGGGCGCGAGGAACACTGAAGCTTTCTTT.